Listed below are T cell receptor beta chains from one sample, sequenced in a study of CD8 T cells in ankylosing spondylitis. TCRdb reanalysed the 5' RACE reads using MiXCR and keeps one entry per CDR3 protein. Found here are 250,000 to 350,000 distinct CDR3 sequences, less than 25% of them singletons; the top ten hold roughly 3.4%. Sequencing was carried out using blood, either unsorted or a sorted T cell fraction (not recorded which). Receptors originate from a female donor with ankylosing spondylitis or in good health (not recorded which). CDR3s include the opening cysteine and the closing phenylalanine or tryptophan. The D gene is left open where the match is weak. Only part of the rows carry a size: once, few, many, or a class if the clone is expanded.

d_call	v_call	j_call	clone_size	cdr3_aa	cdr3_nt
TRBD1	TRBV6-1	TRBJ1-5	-	CASSETGGERQPQHF	TGTGCCAGCAGTGAAACAGGGGGCGAACGTCAGCCCCAGCATTTT
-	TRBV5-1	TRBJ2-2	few	CASSPTGNTGELFF	TGCGCCAGCAGCCCGACAGGGAACACCGGGGAGCTGTTTTTT
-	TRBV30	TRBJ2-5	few	CAWTPTFVRRETQYF	TGTGCCTGGACCCCTACCTTTGTAAGGAGAGAGACCCAGTACTTC
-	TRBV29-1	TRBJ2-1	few	CSVEGSEAYNEQFF	TGCAGCGTTGAGGGTAGCGAAGCCTACAATGAGCAGTTCTTC
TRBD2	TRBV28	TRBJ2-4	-	CASSLPRAGAAKNIQYF	TGTGCCAGCAGTTTACCCAGGGCGGGAGCAGCCAAAAACATTCAGTACTTC
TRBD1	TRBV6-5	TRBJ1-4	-	CASSYNRGEEKLFF	TGTGCCAGCAGTTACAACAGGGGGGAGGAAAAACTGTTTTTT
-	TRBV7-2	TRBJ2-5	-	CASSPWTVSQETQYF	TGTGCCAGCAGCCCCTGGACAGTCTCGCAAGAGACCCAGTACTTC
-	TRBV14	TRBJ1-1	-	CASSPRAVAEAFF	TGTGCCAGCAGCCCGAGAGCCGTCGCTGAAGCTTTCTTT
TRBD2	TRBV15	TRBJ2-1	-	CATSRRERSYNEQFF	TGTGCCACCAGCAGGCGGGAGCGCTCCTACAATGAGCAGTTCTTC
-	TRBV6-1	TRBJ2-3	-	CASSRGKPTDTQYF	TGTGCCAGCAGCCGCGGGAAACCCACAGATACGCAGTATTTT
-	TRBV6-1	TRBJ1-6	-	CASSESRIAPLHF	TGTGCCAGCAGTGAATCCAGGATTGCACCCCTCCACTTT
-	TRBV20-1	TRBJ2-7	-	CSSGATPLYEQYF	TGCAGCTCGGGGGCCACCCCTCTCTACGAGCAGTACTTC
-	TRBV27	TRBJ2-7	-	CASSLRQTLYHEQYF	TGTGCCAGCAGTTTGAGACAGACGCTATACCACGAGCAGTACTTC
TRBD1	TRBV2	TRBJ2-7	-	CASSAGQAYEQYF	TGTGCCAGCAGTGCGGGACAGGCCTACGAGCAGTACTTC
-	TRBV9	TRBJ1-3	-	CASSVEADGNTIYF	TGTGCCAGCAGCGTAGAGGCGGACGGAAACACCATATATTTT